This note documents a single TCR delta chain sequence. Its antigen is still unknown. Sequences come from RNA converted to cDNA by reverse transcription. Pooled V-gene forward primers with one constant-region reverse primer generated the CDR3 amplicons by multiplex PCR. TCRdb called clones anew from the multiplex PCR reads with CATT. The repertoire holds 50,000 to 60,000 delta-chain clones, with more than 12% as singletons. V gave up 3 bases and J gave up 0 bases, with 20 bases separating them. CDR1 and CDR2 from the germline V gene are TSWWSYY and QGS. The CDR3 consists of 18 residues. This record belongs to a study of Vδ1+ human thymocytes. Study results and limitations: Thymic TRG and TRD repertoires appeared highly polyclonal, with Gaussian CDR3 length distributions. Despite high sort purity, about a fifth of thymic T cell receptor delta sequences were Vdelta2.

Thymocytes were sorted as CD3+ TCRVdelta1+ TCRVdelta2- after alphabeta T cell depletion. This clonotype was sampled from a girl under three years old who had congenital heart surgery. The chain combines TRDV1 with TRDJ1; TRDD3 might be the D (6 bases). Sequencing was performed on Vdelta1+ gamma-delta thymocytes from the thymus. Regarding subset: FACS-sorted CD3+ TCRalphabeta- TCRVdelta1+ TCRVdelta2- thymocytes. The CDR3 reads CALGDAFPAGDYTDKLIF. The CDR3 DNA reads TGTGCTCTTGGGGATGCTTTTCCTGCGGGGGACTACACCGATAAACTCATCTTT.